The T cell receptor (beta chain) described here comes from a study of blood T cell repertoires in COVID-19. Libraries were prepared by immunoSEQ multiplex PCR; TCRdb keeps only in-frame clonotypes and omits some of them. Here the sample spans 200,000 or so clones, 86% being singletons. V was shortened by 0 bases and J by 4 bases, with 6 bases between the two germline ends. CDR1 is SGHDN, CDR2 FVKESK, per germline. CDR3 length: 14 amino acids. Individuals drawn from under 30 US areas were about 18 to 95 years old. Clinical history reported by participants formed the basis on which cohorts were assigned. The count of this clone is one.

This receptor was obtained from a woman aged 40 to 50 with acute COVID-19. The chain combines TRBV14 with TRBJ2-2; D is ambiguous. The material sequenced was PBMCs or T cells enriched from blood (not recorded which). CDR3 sequence reads: CASSQDLATGELFF. CDR3 sequence (DNA): TGTGCCAGCAGCCAAGATCTGGCCACCGGGGAGCTGTTTTTT.